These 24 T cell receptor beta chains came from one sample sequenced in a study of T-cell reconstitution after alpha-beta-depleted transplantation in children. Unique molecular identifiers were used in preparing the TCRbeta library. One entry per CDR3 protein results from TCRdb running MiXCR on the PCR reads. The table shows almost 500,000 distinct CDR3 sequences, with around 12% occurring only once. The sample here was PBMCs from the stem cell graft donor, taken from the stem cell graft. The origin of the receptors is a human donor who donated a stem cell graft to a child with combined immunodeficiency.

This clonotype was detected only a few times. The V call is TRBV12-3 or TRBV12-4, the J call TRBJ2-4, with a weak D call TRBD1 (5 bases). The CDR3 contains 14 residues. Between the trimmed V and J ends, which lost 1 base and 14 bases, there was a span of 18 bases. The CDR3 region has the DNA TGTGCCAGCAGTTTAGGAGGTTGGGCAGGGTGGAAGTACTTC. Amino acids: CASSLGGWAGWKYF.

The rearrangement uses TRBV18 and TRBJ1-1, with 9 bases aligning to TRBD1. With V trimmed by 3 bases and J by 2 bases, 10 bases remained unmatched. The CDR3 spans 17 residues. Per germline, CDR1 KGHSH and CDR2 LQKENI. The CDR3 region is CASSPLGQGDGNTEAFF. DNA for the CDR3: TGTGCCAGCTCACCTCTGGGACAGGGCGACGGAAACACTGAAGCTTTCTTT.

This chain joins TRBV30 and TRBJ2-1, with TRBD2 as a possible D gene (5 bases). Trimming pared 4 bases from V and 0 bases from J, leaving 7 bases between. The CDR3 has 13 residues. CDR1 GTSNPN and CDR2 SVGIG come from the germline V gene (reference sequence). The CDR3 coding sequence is TGTGCCTGGATTGGGAGCTCCTACAATGAGCAGTTCTTC. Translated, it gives CAWIGSSYNEQFF.

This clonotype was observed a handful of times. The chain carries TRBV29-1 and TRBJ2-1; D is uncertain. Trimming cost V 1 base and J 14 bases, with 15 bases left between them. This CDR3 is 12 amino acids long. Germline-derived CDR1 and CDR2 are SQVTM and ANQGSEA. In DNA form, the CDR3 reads TGCAGCGTTGAAGGTAGGGTAGAAAGGGAGTTCTTC. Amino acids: CSVEGRVEREFF.

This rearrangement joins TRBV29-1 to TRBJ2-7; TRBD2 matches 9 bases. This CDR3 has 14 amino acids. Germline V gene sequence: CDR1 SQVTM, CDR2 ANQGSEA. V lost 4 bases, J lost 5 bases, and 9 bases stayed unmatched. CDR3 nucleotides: TGCAGCGTTGCTGTGGGACTAGCCAGCCACGAGCAGTACTTC. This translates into CSVAVGLASHEQYF.

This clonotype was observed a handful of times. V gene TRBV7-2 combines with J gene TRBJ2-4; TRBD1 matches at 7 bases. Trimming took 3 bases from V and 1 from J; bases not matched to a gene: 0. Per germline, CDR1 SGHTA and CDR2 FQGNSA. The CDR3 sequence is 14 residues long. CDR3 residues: CASSLTGAKNIQYF. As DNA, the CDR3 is TGTGCCAGCAGCTTGACAGGGGCCAAAAACATTCAGTACTTC.

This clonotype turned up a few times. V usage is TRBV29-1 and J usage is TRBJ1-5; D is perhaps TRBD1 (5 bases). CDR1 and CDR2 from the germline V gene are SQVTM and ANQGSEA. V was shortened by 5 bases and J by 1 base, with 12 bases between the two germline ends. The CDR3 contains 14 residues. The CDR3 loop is CSVSGLGSNQPQHF. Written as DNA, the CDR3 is TGCAGCGTTTCAGGGTTGGGGAGCAATCAGCCCCAGCATTTT.

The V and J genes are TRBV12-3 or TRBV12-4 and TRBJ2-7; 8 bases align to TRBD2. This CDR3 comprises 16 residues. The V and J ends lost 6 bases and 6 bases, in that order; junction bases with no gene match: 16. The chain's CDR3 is CASRRRASGGLSEQYF. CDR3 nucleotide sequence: TGTGCCAGCAGGAGGCGGGCCAGCGGGGGTTTAAGCGAGCAGTACTTC.

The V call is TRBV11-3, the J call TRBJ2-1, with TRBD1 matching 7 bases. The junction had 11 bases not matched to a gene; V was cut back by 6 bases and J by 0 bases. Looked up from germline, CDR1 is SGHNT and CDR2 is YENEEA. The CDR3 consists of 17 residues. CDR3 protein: CASSQLGGPSSYNEQFF. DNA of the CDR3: TGTGCCAGCAGTCAGTTAGGGGGCCCGAGCTCCTACAATGAGCAGTTCTTC. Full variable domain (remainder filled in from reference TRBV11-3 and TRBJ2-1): EAGVVQSPRYKIIEKKQPVAFWCNPISGHNTLYWYLQNLGQGPELLIRYENEEAVDDSQLPKDRFSAERLKGVDSTLKIQPAELGDSAVYLCASSQLGGPSSYNEQFFGPGTRLTVL.

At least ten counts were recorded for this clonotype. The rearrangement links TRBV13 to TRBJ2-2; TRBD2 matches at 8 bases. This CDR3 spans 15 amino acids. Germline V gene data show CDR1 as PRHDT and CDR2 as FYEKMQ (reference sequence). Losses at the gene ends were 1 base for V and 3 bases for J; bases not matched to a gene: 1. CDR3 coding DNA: TGTGCCAGCAGCTTAGAGCGGGAGTACACCGGGGAGCTGTTTTTT. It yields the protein CASSLEREYTGELFF.

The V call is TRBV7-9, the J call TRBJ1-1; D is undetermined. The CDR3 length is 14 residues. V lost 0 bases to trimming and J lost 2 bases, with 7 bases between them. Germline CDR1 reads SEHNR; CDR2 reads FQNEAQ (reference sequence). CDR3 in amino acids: CASSLADPNTEAFF. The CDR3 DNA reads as TGTGCCAGCAGCTTAGCGGACCCAAACACTGAAGCTTTCTTT.

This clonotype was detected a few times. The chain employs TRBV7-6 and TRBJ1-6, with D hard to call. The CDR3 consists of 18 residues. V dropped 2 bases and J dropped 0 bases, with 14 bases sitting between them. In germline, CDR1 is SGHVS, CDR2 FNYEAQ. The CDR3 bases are TGTGCCAGCAGCTTAAGCACCCTCCTGCTCTCCTATAATTCACCCCTCCACTTT. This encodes CASSLSTLLLSYNSPLHF.

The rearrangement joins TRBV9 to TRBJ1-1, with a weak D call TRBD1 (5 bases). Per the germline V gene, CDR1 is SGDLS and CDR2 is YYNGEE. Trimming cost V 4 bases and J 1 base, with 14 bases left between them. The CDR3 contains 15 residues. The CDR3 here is CASSPAGSRNTEAFF. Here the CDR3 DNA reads TGTGCCAGCAGCCCCGCAGGGTCTCGGAACACTGAAGCTTTCTTT.

CDR3 DNA sequence: TGCGCCAGCGGGGCACAGGCGGGATCCTACGAGCAGTACTTC. Its protein product is CASGAQAGSYEQYF. The V gene is TRBV5-1, the J gene TRBJ2-7, with D perhaps TRBD2 (6 bases). V shed 7 bases and J shed 1 base, with 15 bases lying between them. Germline assignment: CDR1 SGHRS and CDR2 YFSETQ. The CDR3 consists of 14 residues.

The CDR3 nucleotides read TGCAGTGCTACTTTAGCGGGAGGGCCCTCAGATACGCAGTATTTT. As protein: CSATLAGGPSDTQYF. This chain joins TRBV20-1 and TRBJ2-3, with TRBD2 identical over 11 bases. This CDR3 comprises 15 residues. J gave up 4 bases and V 4 bases, and 7 bases lay outside the gene matches. Germline V gene data show CDR1 as DFQATT and CDR2 as SNEGSKA (reference sequence).

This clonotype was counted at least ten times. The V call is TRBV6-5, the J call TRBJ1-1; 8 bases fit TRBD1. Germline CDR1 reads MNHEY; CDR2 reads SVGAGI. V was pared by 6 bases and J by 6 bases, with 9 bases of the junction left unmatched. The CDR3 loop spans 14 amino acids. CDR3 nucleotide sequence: TGTGCCAGCAGCCCCGACAGGGGATATCCTGAAGCTTTCTTT. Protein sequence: CASSPDRGYPEAFF.

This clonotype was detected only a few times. The CDR3 nucleotides are TGTGCCACCAGCAGGACAGGGGGCTACGAGCAGTACTTC. Translating gives CATSRTGGYEQYF. The rearrangement joins TRBV15 to TRBJ2-7, with 9 bases lining up with TRBD1. Germline V lookup: CDR1 LNHNV, CDR2 YYDKDF (reference sequence). V lost 3 bases and J lost 3; bases outside the gene matches: 0. The CDR3 contains 13 residues. Complete variable domain (other parts from reference TRBV15 and TRBJ2-7): DAMVIQNPRYQVTQFGKPVTLSCSQTLNHNVMYWYQQKSSQAPKLLFHYYDKDFNNEADTPDNFQSRRPNTSFCFLDIRSPGLGDTAMYLCATSRTGGYEQYFGPGTRLTVT.

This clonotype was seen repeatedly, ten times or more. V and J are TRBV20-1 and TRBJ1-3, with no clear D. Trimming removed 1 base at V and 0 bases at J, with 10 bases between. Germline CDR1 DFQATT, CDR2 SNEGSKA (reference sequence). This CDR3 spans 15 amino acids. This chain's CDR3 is CSARGGFSSGNTIYF. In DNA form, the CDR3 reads TGCAGTGCTAGAGGAGGGTTTTCCTCTGGAAACACCATATATTTT.

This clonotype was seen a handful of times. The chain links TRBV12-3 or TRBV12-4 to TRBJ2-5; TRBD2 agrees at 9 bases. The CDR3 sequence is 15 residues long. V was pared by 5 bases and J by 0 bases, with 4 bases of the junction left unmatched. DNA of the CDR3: TGTGCCAGCAGTAGGACTAGCGCCTACCAAGAGACCCAGTACTTC. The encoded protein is CASSRTSAYQETQYF.

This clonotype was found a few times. CDR3 coding DNA: TGCAGTGCTAGAGGGGACAGGGACCAGCCCCAGCATTTT. Protein sequence: CSARGDRDQPQHF. The rearrangement joins TRBV20-1 to TRBJ1-5, with 9 positions matching TRBD1. Germline V lookup: CDR1 DFQATT, CDR2 SNEGSKA (reference sequence). The ends lost 1 base at V and 7 bases at J; junction bases unmatched: 2. The CDR3 totals 13 residues.

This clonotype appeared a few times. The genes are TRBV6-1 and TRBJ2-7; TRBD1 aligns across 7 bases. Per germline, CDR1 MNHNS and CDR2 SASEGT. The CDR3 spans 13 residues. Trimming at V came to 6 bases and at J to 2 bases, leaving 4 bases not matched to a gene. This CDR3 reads CASSWDSAYEQYF. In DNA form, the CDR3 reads TGTGCCAGCAGCTGGGACAGCGCCTACGAGCAGTACTTC.

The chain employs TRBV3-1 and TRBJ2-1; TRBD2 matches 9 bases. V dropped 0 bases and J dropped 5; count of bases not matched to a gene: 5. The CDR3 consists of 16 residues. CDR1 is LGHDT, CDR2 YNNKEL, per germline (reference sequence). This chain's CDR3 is CASSQDVAGVDNEQFF. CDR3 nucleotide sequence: TGTGCCAGCAGCCAAGACGTAGCGGGGGTCGACAATGAGCAGTTCTTC.

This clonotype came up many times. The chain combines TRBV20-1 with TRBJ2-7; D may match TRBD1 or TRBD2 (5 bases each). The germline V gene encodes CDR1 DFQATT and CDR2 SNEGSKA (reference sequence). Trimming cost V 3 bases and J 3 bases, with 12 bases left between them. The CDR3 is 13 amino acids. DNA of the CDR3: TGCAGTGCTAGTCGGCCAGGGAGCTACGAGCAGTACTTC. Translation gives CSASRPGSYEQYF.

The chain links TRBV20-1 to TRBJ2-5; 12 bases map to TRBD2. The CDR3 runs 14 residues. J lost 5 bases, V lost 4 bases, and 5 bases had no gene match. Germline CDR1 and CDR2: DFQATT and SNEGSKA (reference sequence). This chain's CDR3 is CSATSGGARETQYF. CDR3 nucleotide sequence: TGCAGTGCTACTAGCGGGGGGGCCCGGGAGACCCAGTACTTC.